This T cell receptor (beta chain) was captured in a study of blood T cell repertoires in COVID-19. Whole-study context: Spain, Italy and the United States supplied samples that represented acute and convalescent COVID-19.

V was clipped by 4 bases and J by 5 bases, with 17 bases between them. This CDR3 has 15 residues. Germline V gene sequence: CDR1 SEHNR, CDR2 FQNEAQ (reference sequence). In the authors' methods: Reference gene primers were amplified, and this amplification served to estimate nucleated cell counts. Sequenced by immunoSEQ multiplex PCR; TCRdb stores in-frame clones only, minus some. The V and J calls and clone size were taken over from that table, and D and trimming were inferred from the DNA. Of some 250,000 clones in the sample, around 90% were seen once. This chain links TRBV7-9 with TRBJ1-1, with TRBD1 as a possible D gene (5 bases). Specimen: PBMCs or T cells enriched from blood (not recorded which). The clonotype was recovered from a human donor in a cohort exposed to, infected with or recovered from COVID-19 (not recorded which). The donor label of this sample is uncertain. This CDR3 is CASSSPAGGGTEAFF. The CDR3 DNA sequence: TGTGCCAGCAGCTCCCCGGCCGGGGGAGGAACTGAAGCTTTCTTT.